The subject of this entry is one T cell receptor (beta chain). What it binds is unknown. Germline V gene sequence: CDR1 SEHNR, CDR2 FQNEAQ (reference sequence). Trimming took off 2 bases at V and 3 bases at J, with 17 bases between the two ends. This CDR3 has 17 residues. Clones were read by immunoSEQ multiplex PCR, and TCRdb kept only the in-frame ones, dropping some. The top ten hold 12% of the sample, which has 140,000 to 150,000 clones, 85% to 95% seen once. The data stem from a study of T cell responses to AZD1222 COVID-19 vaccine. Study-level findings and limits: Mostly white British, mostly female donors; authors suggested clonal diversity may be underestimated. Only five to seven individuals given AZD1222 were seropositive at baseline. Among spike-specific TCRs, nearly half reportedly target unmutated variant regions.

This receptor was obtained from an adult who had recovered from COVID-19. The chain uses TRBV7-9 and TRBJ1-5; D might be TRBD1 (6 bases). The sample was peripheral blood, taken after recovery from COVID-19. The CDR3, as DNA: TGTGCCAGCAGCTTACTGACCGGTAACAGGGACAATCAGCCCCAGCATTTT. This translates into CASSLLTGNRDNQPQHF.